This T cell receptor beta chain was identified during a study of blood T cell repertoires in COVID-19. Study in general: Samples taken during acute and convalescent COVID-19 were collected in the United States, Italy and Spain. PBMCs, B-cell-depleted T cells, or T cells provided the cDNA or gDNA that made up the material.

Authors' analysis steps: How many nucleated cells were present was estimated from reference gene primer amplification. The table came from immunoSEQ multiplex PCR; TCRdb's copy has only in-frame clones and leaves some out. D and trimming were read from the DNA, whereas the V and J calls and clone size are those reported in that table. The table includes more than 10,000 clones, 80% to 90% detected once. The origin of this receptor is a human donor in a cohort sampled during active COVID-19. The sequenced material came from peripheral blood.

The CDR3 DNA follows: TGTGCCAGTCTTCCGGGACAGAGATTTAACTATGGCTACACCTTC. Its protein is CASLPGQRFNYGYTF. The genes are TRBV19 and TRBJ1-2; 7 bases are shared with TRBD1. CDR1 LNHDA and CDR2 SQIVND come from the germline V gene (reference sequence). The CDR3 has 15 residues. V lost 8 bases to trimming and J lost 1 base; unmatched junction nucleotides: 10.